This passage covers 6 T cell receptor beta chains from one sample sequenced in a study of neurological immune-mediated disorders. TCRdb itself ran the 5' RACE reads through MiXCR, one entry per CDR3 protein. This table holds 30,000 to 35,000 distinct CDR3 sequences, approximately 20% found once. Sample: CD4+ T cells from blood. These TCRs come from a man aged 45-65 years with HTLV-1-associated myelopathy (HAM/TSP).

The chain has TRBV7-2 and TRBJ1-1, with TRBD1 identical over 9 bases. V lost 0 bases, J lost 6 bases, and 8 bases stayed unmatched. Looked up from germline, CDR1 is SGHTA and CDR2 is FQGNSA. CDR3 length: 16 amino acids. The CDR3 loop is CASSLAWDREVSEAFF. CDR3 sequence (DNA): TGTGCCAGCAGCTTAGCTTGGGACAGGGAGGTCTCTGAAGCTTTCTTT.

This clonotype is medium-sized within its sample. In nucleotides, the CDR3 is TGTGCCAGCAGCTTAGCGGTGGACAGGGCGTCTGGAAACACCATATATTTT. This sequence encodes CASSLAVDRASGNTIYF. The rearrangement links TRBV7-8 to TRBJ1-3; 8 bases align to TRBD1. The CDR3 runs 17 residues. Germline values: CDR1 SGHVS, CDR2 FQNEAQ. J gave up 1 base and V 0 bases, and 5 bases lay outside the gene matches. The whole variable domain, filled in from reference TRBV7-8 and TRBJ1-3, reads GAGVSQSPRYKVAKRGQDVALRCDPISGHVSLFWYQQALGQGPEFLTYFQNEAQLDKSGLPSDRFFAERPEGSVSTLKIQRTQQEDSAVYLCASSLAVDRASGNTIYFGEGSWLTVV.

This clonotype appeared many times. V and J are TRBV5-6 and TRBJ2-7; D remains ambiguous. The CDR3 has 14 amino acids. Trimming took 4 bases from V and 1 from J, leaving 12 bases between them. Germline V gene sequence: CDR1 SGHDT, CDR2 YYEEEE. In DNA, the CDR3 is TGTGCCAGCAGCCCAATGGGAAGATCCTACGAGCAGTACTTC. It yields the protein CASSPMGRSYEQYF.

This clonotype was detected many times. Relative to the germline gene, one junction end is altered; a read error may explain this. The chain is built from TRBV7-9 and TRBJ2-7; 7 nucleotides align to TRBD1. This CDR3 comprises 15 residues. Germline V gives CDR1 SEHNR, CDR2 FQNEAQ (reference sequence). For the CDR3, the DNA is TGTGCCAGCAGCGGGGACAGAGGACTTGGGCGACTTGGGGACTTC. It codes for CASSGDRGLGRLGDF. The variable domain in full, with the rest retrieved from reference TRBV7-9 and TRBJ2-7, is DTGVSQNPRHKITKRGQNVTFRCDPISEHNRLYWYRQTLGQGPEFLTYFQNEAQLEKSRLLSDRFSAERPKGSFSTLEIQRTEQGDSAMYLCASSGDRGLGRLGDFGPGTRLTVT.

At least ten counts were recorded for this clonotype. The chain uses TRBV7-2 and TRBJ1-1; D not certain. V lost 6 bases and J 4 bases, leaving 12 bases between the germline ends. Germline-derived CDR1 and CDR2 are SGHTA and FQGNSA. This CDR3 comprises 13 residues. The CDR3 DNA is TGTGCCAGCAGACGGACCTTGAGCACTGAAGCTTTCTTT. Its protein product is CASRRTLSTEAFF. Together with reference TRBV7-2 and TRBJ1-1, the CDR3 gives the full variable domain: GAGVSQSPSNKVTEKGKDVELRCDPISGHTALYWYRQSLGQGLEFLIYFQGNSAPDKSGLPSDRFSAERTGGSVSTLTIQRTQQEDSAVYLCASRRTLSTEAFFGQGTRLTVV.

This clonotype was found many times. The chain links TRBV9 to TRBJ1-1; D call uncertain. The CDR3 covers 14 residues. The germline V gene has CDR1 SGDLS and CDR2 YYNGEE. Trimming removed 4 bases from V and 1 base from J, with 11 bases in between. CDR3 DNA sequence: TGTGCCAGCAGCCCCGGAGGTGGGAACACTGAAGCTTTCTTT. Residues: CASSPGGGNTEAFF. The entire variable domain, with the rest obtained from reference TRBV9 and TRBJ1-1, is as follows: DSGVTQTPKHLITATGQRVTLRCSPRSGDLSVYWYQQSLDQGLQFLIQYYNGEERAKGNILERFSAQQFPDLHSELNLSSLELGDSALYFCASSPGGGNTEAFFGQGTRLTVV.